The rows below give T cell receptor beta chains drawn from one sample of a study of OX40 agonist ivuxolimab in advanced cancers. Produced via immunoSEQ multiplex PCR; TCRdb's table is partial and in-frame only. Among tens of thousands of clones, more than 85% were seen once, and the ten largest hold approximately 4.4%. Sample: CD4+ or CD8+ T cells sorted from blood, taken in a trial of the OX40 agonist ivuxolimab. The receptors derive from an adult with an advanced solid tumor such as melanoma, head and neck, liver or kidney cancer. Both conserved end residues are trimmed from each CDR3. Only part of the rows carry a size: once, few, many, or a class if the clone is expanded.

j_gene: TRBJ2-3
abundance: .
v_gene: TRBV7-2
CDR3aa: ASSLVPASTDTQY

j_gene: TRBJ1-5
abundance: .
v_gene: TRBV6-1
CDR3aa: ASKMGRMNQPQH

j_gene: TRBJ1-5
abundance: .
v_gene: TRBV10-3
CDR3aa: AISESGRGPGGQPQH

j_gene: TRBJ2-7
abundance: .
v_gene: TRBV14
CDR3aa: ASGLAGGYEQY

j_gene: TRBJ1-6
abundance: .
v_gene: TRBV27
CDR3aa: ASSFLRQGGDSPLH

j_gene: TRBJ1-4
abundance: .
v_gene: TRBV7-2
CDR3aa: ASSPWDRGHMEKLF

j_gene: TRBJ2-2
abundance: .
v_gene: TRBV6-4
CDR3aa: ASSDTGELF

j_gene: TRBJ2-5
abundance: once
v_gene: TRBV10-2
CDR3aa: ASSEYGTSEETQY

j_gene: TRBJ2-7
abundance: .
v_gene: TRBV7-6
CDR3aa: ASSYGSSYEQY

j_gene: TRBJ1-2
abundance: .
v_gene: TRBV29-1
CDR3aa: SVEGWDRVHYGYT

j_gene: TRBJ2-1
abundance: .
v_gene: TRBV27
CDR3aa: ASSLTGYNEQF

j_gene: TRBJ2-5
abundance: once
v_gene: TRBV2
CDR3aa: ASGGLEREGRQETQY

j_gene: TRBJ1-1
abundance: once
v_gene: TRBV6-4
CDR3aa: ASSASAGGNTEAF

j_gene: TRBJ1-1
abundance: .
v_gene: TRBV27
CDR3aa: ASSFGLMNTEAF

j_gene: TRBJ2-1
abundance: .
v_gene: TRBV12-2
CDR3aa: ASRLDQRLAGAYNEQF

j_gene: TRBJ1-2
abundance: .
v_gene: TRBV4-3
CDR3aa: ASSQGAGGRYGYT

j_gene: TRBJ2-7
abundance: .
v_gene: TRBV7-6
CDR3aa: ASSREGGGHEQY

j_gene: TRBJ2-3
abundance: .
v_gene: TRBV9
CDR3aa: ASSRWGEGPDTQY

j_gene: TRBJ1-1
abundance: .
v_gene: TRBV2
CDR3aa: ASIHREVNTEAF

j_gene: TRBJ1-2
abundance: .
v_gene: TRBV2
CDR3aa: ASLDRDGEFYT

j_gene: TRBJ2-7
abundance: .
v_gene: TRBV28
CDR3aa: ASSAGRNPISGIPYEQY

j_gene: TRBJ2-7
abundance: .
v_gene: TRBV27
CDR3aa: ASSLTQGYEQY

j_gene: TRBJ2-2
abundance: .
v_gene: TRBV4-1
CDR3aa: ASSQVWGGTGELF

j_gene: TRBJ2-2
abundance: few
v_gene: TRBV2
CDR3aa: ASSPTGHTGELF

j_gene: TRBJ1-1
abundance: few
v_gene: TRBV7-9
CDR3aa: ASSPEGSQNTEAF

j_gene: TRBJ2-1
abundance: .
v_gene: TRBV4-1
CDR3aa: ASSQLPPLAGVRSEQF

j_gene: TRBJ2-3
abundance: .
v_gene: TRBV6-6
CDR3aa: ASSLPTDTQY

j_gene: TRBJ2-1
abundance: .
v_gene: TRBV2
CDR3aa: ASSDLYNEQF

j_gene: TRBJ1-1
abundance: .
v_gene: TRBV19
CDR3aa: ASSLQGKDTEAF

j_gene: TRBJ1-1
abundance: .
v_gene: TRBV5-4
CDR3aa: ATYQIGELIEAF

j_gene: TRBJ2-7
abundance: .
v_gene: TRBV4-1
CDR3aa: ASSQDRGRIYEQY

j_gene: TRBJ1-2
abundance: .
v_gene: TRBV5-1
CDR3aa: ASSLRTGGGDGYT

j_gene: TRBJ1-4
abundance: .
v_gene: TRBV15
CDR3aa: ATSGLVDGEKLF

j_gene: TRBJ2-7
abundance: .
v_gene: TRBV27
CDR3aa: ASSFEGSDEQY

j_gene: TRBJ2-3
abundance: .
v_gene: TRBV7-6
CDR3aa: ASSLGRATQY

j_gene: TRBJ2-3
abundance: .
v_gene: TRBV28
CDR3aa: ASSFPSGGNTDTQY

j_gene: TRBJ2-1
abundance: once
v_gene: TRBV9
CDR3aa: ASSGGGLSHNEQF

j_gene: TRBJ2-7
abundance: .
v_gene: TRBV2
CDR3aa: ASSTGGPVNEQY

j_gene: TRBJ2-7
abundance: once
v_gene: TRBV7-9
CDR3aa: ASSLSYEQY

j_gene: TRBJ2-7
abundance: .
v_gene: TRBV11-2
CDR3aa: ASSLIPSSYEQY

j_gene: TRBJ2-5
abundance: once
v_gene: TRBV27
CDR3aa: ASSFLGQDETQY

j_gene: TRBJ1-5
abundance: .
v_gene: TRBV11-3
CDR3aa: ASSQALRERGNQPQH

j_gene: TRBJ2-7
abundance: once
v_gene: TRBV5-4
CDR3aa: ASSLRGGNYEQY

j_gene: TRBJ1-2
abundance: .
v_gene: TRBV6-5
CDR3aa: ASSYSPGGYGYT

j_gene: TRBJ1-4
abundance: .
v_gene: TRBV21-1
CDR3aa: ASSKMAKSVYSATNEKLF

j_gene: TRBJ2-1
abundance: once
v_gene: TRBV27
CDR3aa: ASSLFQDYEQF

j_gene: TRBJ2-1
abundance: .
v_gene: TRBV9
CDR3aa: ASSVGLSNEQF

j_gene: TRBJ2-7
abundance: .
v_gene: TRBV9
CDR3aa: ASSARDSSSYEQY

j_gene: TRBJ1-2
abundance: .
v_gene: TRBV6-4
CDR3aa: ASSDAPGSYGYT

j_gene: TRBJ2-1
abundance: once
v_gene: TRBV11-3
CDR3aa: ASSKGQGVGNEQF

j_gene: TRBJ1-1
abundance: .
v_gene: TRBV21-1
CDR3aa: ASSKASVNAEAF

j_gene: TRBJ2-2
abundance: .
v_gene: TRBV9
CDR3aa: ASSVFGGAGGELF

j_gene: TRBJ1-5
abundance: .
v_gene: TRBV5-5
CDR3aa: ASSLTAGGLYQPQH

j_gene: TRBJ2-7
abundance: .
v_gene: TRBV19
CDR3aa: ASSPLAGTGYEQY

j_gene: TRBJ2-2
abundance: .
v_gene: TRBV10-3
CDR3aa: AISDPDRGNTGELF

j_gene: TRBJ2-7
abundance: .
v_gene: TRBV7-9
CDR3aa: ASNYRDRGVVEQY

j_gene: TRBJ1-1
abundance: .
v_gene: TRBV28
CDR3aa: ASSFPPNTEAF

j_gene: TRBJ1-1
abundance: .
v_gene: TRBV6-6
CDR3aa: ASKRIGTATEAF

j_gene: TRBJ2-1
abundance: .
v_gene: TRBV19
CDR3aa: ASRIQDRGNEQF

j_gene: TRBJ1-2
abundance: .
v_gene: TRBV27
CDR3aa: ASRSGVGYT